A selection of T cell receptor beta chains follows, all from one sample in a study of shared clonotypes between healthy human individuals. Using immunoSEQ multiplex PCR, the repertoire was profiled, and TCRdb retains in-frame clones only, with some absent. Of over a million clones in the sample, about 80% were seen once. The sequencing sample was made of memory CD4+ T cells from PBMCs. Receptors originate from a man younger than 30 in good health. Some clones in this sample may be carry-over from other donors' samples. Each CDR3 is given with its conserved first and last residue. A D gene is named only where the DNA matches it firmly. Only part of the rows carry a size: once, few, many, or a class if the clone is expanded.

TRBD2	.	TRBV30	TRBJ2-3	CAWSASGSDTQYF	TGTGCCTGGAGTGCTAGCGGGTCGGATACGCAGTATTTT
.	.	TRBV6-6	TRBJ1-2	CASNYWGQGGYTF	TGTGCCAGCAACTACTGGGGGCAGGGTGGCTACACCTTC
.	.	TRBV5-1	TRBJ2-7	CASSSYPGEEQYF	TGCGCCAGCAGCTCTTATCCAGGGGAGGAGCAGTACTTC
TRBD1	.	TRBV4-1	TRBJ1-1	CASSPPDRGLMTEAFF	TGCGCCAGCAGCCCACCCGACAGGGGGCTCATGACTGAAGCTTTCTTT
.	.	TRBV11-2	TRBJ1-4	CASSLGPPSKLFF	TGTGCCAGCAGCTTAGGACCCCCTTCGAAACTGTTTTTT
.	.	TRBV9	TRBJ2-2	CASSGQLGLTGELFF	TGTGCCAGCAGCGGCCAACTAGGGCTCACCGGGGAGCTGTTTTTT
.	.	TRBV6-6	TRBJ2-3	CASSYPSSPPDTQYF	TGTGCCAGCAGTTACCCCTCGTCTCCCCCGGATACGCAGTATTTT
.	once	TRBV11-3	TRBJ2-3	CASSLDHPTDTQYF	TGTGCCAGCAGCTTAGATCACCCCACAGATACGCAGTATTTT
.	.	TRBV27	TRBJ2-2	CASRVGGLYGELFF	TGTGCCAGCAGGGTTGGAGGGCTATACGGGGAGCTGTTTTTT
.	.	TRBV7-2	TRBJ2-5	CASSPQSDFTGTQYF	TGTGCCAGCAGCCCACAAAGTGACTTTACGGGGACCCAGTACTTC
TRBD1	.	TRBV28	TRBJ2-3	CASSFYRGTDTQYF	TGTGCCAGCAGTTTTTACAGGGGAACAGATACGCAGTATTTT
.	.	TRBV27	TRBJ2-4	CASSSGSTGNIQYF	TGTGCCAGCAGTTCCGGGAGCACCGGGAACATTCAGTACTTC
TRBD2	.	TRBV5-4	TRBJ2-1	CASSLRLAGGDEQFF	TGTGCCAGCAGCCTGAGGCTAGCGGGAGGTGATGAGCAGTTCTTC
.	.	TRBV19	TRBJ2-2	CASSRDSTGELFF	TGTGCCAGTAGTAGAGACAGCACCGGGGAGCTGTTTTTT
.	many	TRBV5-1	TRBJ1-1	CASSLASNLNTEAFF	TGCGCCAGCAGCTTGGCCTCGAACTTGAACACTGAAGCTTTCTTT
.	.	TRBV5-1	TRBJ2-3	CASSLGGVRVTDTQYF	TGCGCCAGCAGCTTGGGGGGAGTGAGGGTCACAGATACGCAGTATTTT